This TCR beta chain was retrieved from a study of T cells in Graves' hyperthyroidism and ophthalmopathy (dated by TCRdb to about 2019). About the study as a whole: Peripheral blood samples were taken at initial diagnosis, before any treatment was given. TCR V-J signatures able to tell the groups apart were searched for in a discovery cohort of 100 patients, of whom roughly 42 had Graves' ophthalmopathy and roughly 57 had stable Graves' hyperthyroidism. Prospective prediction of ophthalmopathy was tested in an independent validation cohort of fewer than 20 hyperthyroidism patients and 15 to 17 patients who later progressed to ophthalmopathy. For training and testing, the 80 to 100 patients in the discovery cohort were randomly divided in a 7:3 ratio. In about six Graves' hyperthyroidism patients, the study also compared T-cell repertoires from thyroid tissue with T-cell repertoires from blood. After sampling, hyperthyroidism patients received methimazole starting at 30 mg daily, and ophthalmopathy patients received high-dose intravenous methylprednisolone. The paper reports TCR Vbeta CDR3 sequencing of over 120 peripheral blood samples: 43 ophthalmopathy, under 80 hyperthyroidism and 17 progressor patients.

Moderately to severely active disease, a Clinical Activity Score of at least 3, a NOSPECS grade of at least 4, and a duration under 3 months were present in ophthalmopathy patients. Patients with uncontrolled infections, other autoimmune diseases, pregnancy or lactation were excluded. Diagnoses relied on clinical symptoms, serum thyroxine and TRAb, thyroid ultrasound and orbital computed tomography. PBMCs were isolated from 10 ml of fresh peripheral blood by Ficoll-Paque density gradient centrifugation. Trizol reagent was used to extract total RNA, and RNA quality was then checked on an Agilent 2100 Bioanalyzer. The research as a whole found: In validation, progression to ophthalmopathy was predicted by the model with 65% to 71% sensitivity and about 72% specificity, a median of approximately 6.5 months before onset. No statistical method was used to set the sample size in advance, and investigators knew the group allocation. Most expanded thyroid clonotypes (frequency above 0.001) were also detected in blood, suggesting blood repertoires may reflect thyroid immune responses. A model built on a 13 V-J signature distinguished ophthalmopathy from stable hyperthyroidism, reaching over 85% sensitivity and about 81% specificity in cross-validation and 80%/75% in testing.

TCR beta CDR3 regions were amplified from RNA transcripts. For the first round of RT-PCR on the TCR CDR3, the HTBI primer set was used together with the Qiagen OneStep RT-PCR kit. A second multiplex PCR round built the libraries, followed by size selection and purification. Libraries were sequenced paired-end with 100 bp reads on an Illumina HiSeq2000. The authors processed their data as follows. SOAPnuke was used to process the raw data, throwing out any read that contained adapters or uncalled bases, had a mean Phred below 15, or lacked an exact constant-primer or identifier match. COPE v1.2.5 was used to merge the high-quality paired reads, and each unique nucleotide sequence was defined as a clonotype. MiTCR v1.1 was used to align the clonotypes against IMGT TRBV, TRBD and TRBJ reference segments. Analysis was restricted to V-J combinations with a frequency above 0.0001, which covered roughly 99% of repertoires. The TCS score was defined as F50 (clonal expansion) divided by E x V (chaos), with BLOSUM62-based TCRdist calculated between CDR3 peptides within each V-J. Welch's t-statistics and random forest reduced roughly 540 V-J features to around 14, which were used in a naive Bayes classifier (R e1071). TCRdb reanalyzed the raw reads on its own, using fastp at Q25 for trimming and MiXCR for clone calling, and kept in-frame beta chains. Rows are combined by CDR3 protein, so each entry shows the most common genes and DNA. The V and J calls shown here were made by TCRdb, not taken from the authors' results. The sample profile shows around 370,000 distinct CDR3 sequences; roughly 18% of them were found once. Together, the top ten hold 35% to 45% of the sample.

From its cysteine to its phenylalanine, the CDR3 spans 14 amino acids. Here the CDR3 DNA is all that survives: 42 bases in frame from base 1. V gives up 3 bases and J gives up 3 bases, and the segment between their germline ends measures 9 bases. From a lookup of the germline V gene, CDR1 and CDR2 are ENHRY and SYGVKD. With regard to this clonotype: No antigen is known for it. The sample holds no much larger clone one base away, and base qualities are not on file.

This chain joins TRBV10-3 to TRBJ2-1; the D gene is unclear. The sequencing sample was made of blood. This TCR came from a man between 18 and 35 years old with Graves' ophthalmopathy. The nucleotide sequence is given as TGTGCCATCAGTGAACTGGACGTCTACAATGAGCAGTTCTTC. Protein translation: CAISELDVYNEQFF.